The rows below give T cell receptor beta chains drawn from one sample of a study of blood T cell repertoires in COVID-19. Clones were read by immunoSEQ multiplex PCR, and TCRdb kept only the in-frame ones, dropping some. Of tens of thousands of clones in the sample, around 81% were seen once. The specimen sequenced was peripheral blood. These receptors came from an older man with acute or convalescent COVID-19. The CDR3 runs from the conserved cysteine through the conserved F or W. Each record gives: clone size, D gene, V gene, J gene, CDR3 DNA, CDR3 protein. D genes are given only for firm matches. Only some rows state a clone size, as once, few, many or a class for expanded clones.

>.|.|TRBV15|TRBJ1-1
TGTGCCACCAGCAGAGTACGGGGAGGCACTGAAGCTTTCTTT
CATSRVRGGTEAFF
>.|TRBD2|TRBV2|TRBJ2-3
TGTGCCAGCAGTATTCTAGCGGGGGGGCCGCTGGGAGATACGCAGTATTTT
CASSILAGGPLGDTQYF
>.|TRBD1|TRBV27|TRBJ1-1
TGTGCCAGCAGTCCCGGACAGGGTTCGGGTCGTCCCGCTTTCTTT
CASSPGQGSGRPAFF
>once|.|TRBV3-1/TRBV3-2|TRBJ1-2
TGTGCCAGCAGCCATCAGAGGACAGACTATGGCTACACCTTC
CASSHQRTDYGYTF
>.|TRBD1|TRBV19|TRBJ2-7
TGTGCCAGTAGTGGGGGACAGTACTACGAGCAGTACTTC
CASSGGQYYEQYF
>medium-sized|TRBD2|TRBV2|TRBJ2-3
TGTGCCAGCAGTGCGGGACTAGCGGGGGGGCGAGATACGCAGTATTTT
CASSAGLAGGRDTQYF
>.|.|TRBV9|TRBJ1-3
TGTGCCAGCAGCTCTACATACAACAGGCTCTCTGGAAACACCATATATTTT
CASSSTYNRLSGNTIYF
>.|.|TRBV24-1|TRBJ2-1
TGTGCCACCAGTGATCCCCAGAACTCGGCGGACAATGAGCAGTTCTTC
CATSDPQNSADNEQFF
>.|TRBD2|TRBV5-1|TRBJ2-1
TGCGCCAGCAGTCCGGACGGGACTACCTACAATGAGCAGTTCTTC
CASSPDGTTYNEQFF
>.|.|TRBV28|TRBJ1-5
TGTGCCAGCAGAAGACAGAAAGATAGCAATCAGCCCCAGCATTTT
CASRRQKDSNQPQHF
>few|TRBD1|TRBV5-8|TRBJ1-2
TGTGCCAGCAGCATCACGGGGAGGACAGGGGGCTATGGCTACACCTTC
CASSITGRTGGYGYTF
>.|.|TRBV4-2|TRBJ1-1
TGTGCCAGCAGCCAAGACCCGTGGGCTTCCACTGAAGCTTTCTTT
CASSQDPWASTEAFF
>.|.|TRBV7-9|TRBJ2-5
TGTGCCAGCAGCCCATTCGGGGGAGAGACCCAGTACTTC
CASSPFGGETQYF
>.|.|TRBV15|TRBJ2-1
TGTGCCACCAGCGGCGGGGGCGACTACAATGAGCAGTTCTTC
CATSGGGDYNEQFF
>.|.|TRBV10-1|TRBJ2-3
TGCGCCAGCAGTGGTGGGGGGGGCGTCACAGATACGCAGTATTTT
CASSGGGGVTDTQYF
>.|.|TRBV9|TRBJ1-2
TGTGCCAGCAGCGTAGGGGGCCCCAGGGGCTACACCTTC
CASSVGGPRGYTF
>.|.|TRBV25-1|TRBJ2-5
TGTGCCAGCAGTGAGGGTGGTACGGGGTCCTCCGGGACCCAGTACTTC
CASSEGGTGSSGTQYF
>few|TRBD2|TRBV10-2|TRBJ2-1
TGCGCCACCGGGACTAGCGTCTACAATGAGCAGTTCTTC
CATGTSVYNEQFF
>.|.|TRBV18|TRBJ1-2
TGTGCCAGCTCACCAGAGGGCGGCTATGGCTACACCTTC
CASSPEGGYGYTF
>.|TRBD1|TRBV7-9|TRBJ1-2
TGTGCCAGCAGCAGGGACAGGGGCGGTGGCTACACCTTC
CASSRDRGGGYTF
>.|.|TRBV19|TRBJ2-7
TGTGCCAGTAGTTCCCGGGATACCTACGAGCAGTACTTC
CASSSRDTYEQYF
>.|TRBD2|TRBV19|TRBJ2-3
TGTGCCAGTAGTGCGGGGGGCGGGTCAGATACGCAGTATTTT
CASSAGGGSDTQYF
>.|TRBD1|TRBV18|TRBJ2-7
TGTGCCAGCTCACCAAGGACAGGATCCTACGAGCAGTACTTC
CASSPRTGSYEQYF
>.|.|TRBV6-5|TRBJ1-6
TGTGCCAGCAGTTACCAGACGGGGGTTGTGAATTCACCCCTCCACTTT
CASSYQTGVVNSPLHF
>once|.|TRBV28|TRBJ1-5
TGTGCCAGCAGTTTACGAGGTCTTGAGAAACAGCCCCAGCATTTT
CASSLRGLEKQPQHF
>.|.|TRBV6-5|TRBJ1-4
TGTGCCAGCAGTAAATCAGGGTGGAATGAAAAACTGTTTTTT
CASSKSGWNEKLFF
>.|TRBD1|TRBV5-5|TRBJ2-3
TGTGCCAGCACCAAGGGACAGGCTAGCACAGATACGCAGTATTTT
CASTKGQASTDTQYF
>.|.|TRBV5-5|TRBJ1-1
TGTGCCAGCAGCTTGGCTTCGTACACTGAAGCTTTCTTT
CASSLASYTEAFF
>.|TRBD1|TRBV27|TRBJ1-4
TGTGCCAGCAGCGGACAGGCCATTGGTGAAAAACTGTTTTTT
CASSGQAIGEKLFF
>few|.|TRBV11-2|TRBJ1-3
TGTGCCAGCAGCTCCCCCAGGGGCGAGAGGCACACCATATATTTT
CASSSPRGERHTIYF
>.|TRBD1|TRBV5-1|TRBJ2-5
TGCGCCAGCAGCTTGGGGGGGAACAGGGGAGAGACCCAGTACTTC
CASSLGGNRGETQYF
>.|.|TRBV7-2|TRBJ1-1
TGTGCCAGCACTAGGAACACTGAAGCTTTCTTT
CASTRNTEAFF
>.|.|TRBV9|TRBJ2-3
TGTGCCAGCAGCGTAGGCTATAGCTCAGATACGCAGTATTTT
CASSVGYSSDTQYF
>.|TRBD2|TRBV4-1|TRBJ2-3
TGCGCCAGCAGCCGGGAGCCGACGGGACTAGCGGGTACAGATACGCAGTATTTT
CASSREPTGLAGTDTQYF
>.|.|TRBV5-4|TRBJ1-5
TGTGCCAGCAGCTTGGACGGTAGCAATCAGCCCCAGCATTTT
CASSLDGSNQPQHF
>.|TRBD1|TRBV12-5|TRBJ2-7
TGTGCTAGTGGTCCGAACAGGGGTGGAACCTACGAGCAGTACTTC
CASGPNRGGTYEQYF
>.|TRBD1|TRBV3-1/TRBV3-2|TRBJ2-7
TGTGCCAGCAGCCGCCGGGACAGCCGCTACGAGCAGTACTTC
CASSRRDSRYEQYF
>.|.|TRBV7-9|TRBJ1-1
TGTGCCAGCAGCTTAGGAGTACTCGTCCCAAACACTGAAGCTTTCTTT
CASSLGVLVPNTEAFF
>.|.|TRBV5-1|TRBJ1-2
TGCGCCAGCAGCTTGAAGGCCGGGGAGAATGGCTACACCTTC
CASSLKAGENGYTF
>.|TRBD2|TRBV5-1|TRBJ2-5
TGCGCCAATACCCTAACCGGGACTATTGGGGAGACCCAGTACTTC
CANTLTGTIGETQYF
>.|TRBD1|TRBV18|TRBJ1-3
TGTGCCAGCTCCGTCCAAGGACAGGGGTCGGGAAACACCATATATTTT
CASSVQGQGSGNTIYF
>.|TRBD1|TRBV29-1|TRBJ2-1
TGCAGCGGCCGGACAGGGGGCAATGAGCAGTTCTTC
CSGRTGGNEQFF
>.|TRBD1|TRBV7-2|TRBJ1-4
TGTGCCAGCAGCCTCAGGACAGGGAGAAGTGAAAAACTGTTTTTT
CASSLRTGRSEKLFF
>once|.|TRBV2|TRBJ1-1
TGTGCCAGCAGTGTTTCGGGAAATAAGAACACTGAAGCTTTCTTT
CASSVSGNKNTEAFF
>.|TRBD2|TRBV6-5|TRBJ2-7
TGTGCCAGCCGACTAGCGCAGTCCTACGAGCAGTACTTC
CASRLAQSYEQYF
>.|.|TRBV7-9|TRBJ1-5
TGTGCCAGCAGCGGACAGACAAATCAGCCCCAGCATTTT
CASSGQTNQPQHF
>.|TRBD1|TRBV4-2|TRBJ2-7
TGTGCCAGCAGCCCGGGACAGGGGCTCTACGAGCAGTACTTC
CASSPGQGLYEQYF
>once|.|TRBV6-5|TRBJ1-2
TGTGCCAGCACCCGGCAGGCCAACTATGGCTACACCTTC
CASTRQANYGYTF
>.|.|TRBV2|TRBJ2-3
TGTGCCAGCAGTGATGACCAGGTGGATACGCAGTATTTT
CASSDDQVDTQYF
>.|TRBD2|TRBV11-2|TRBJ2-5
TGTGCCAGCAGCTTATTGGGACTAGCGAATGGAGAGACCCAGTACTTC
CASSLLGLANGETQYF
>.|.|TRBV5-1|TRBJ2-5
TGCGCCAGCAGCTTGTTCGGCAGGCAAGAGACCCAGTACTTC
CASSLFGRQETQYF
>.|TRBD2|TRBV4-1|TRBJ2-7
TGCGCCAGCAGCCAGAAGGCGCTAGCGGGACCCTCCTACGAGCAGTACTTC
CASSQKALAGPSYEQYF
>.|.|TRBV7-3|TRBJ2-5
TGTGCCAGCAGCTCCTTGGGGGGAGAGACCCAGTACTTC
CASSSLGGETQYF